What follows are 12 T cell receptor beta chains derived from one specimen sequenced in a study of shared clonotypes between healthy human individuals. The repertoire was sequenced with immunoSEQ multiplex PCR; TCRdb's copy has only in-frame clones and lacks some. This table has roughly 1,000,000 clones, around 78% appearing once. What was sequenced was memory CD4+ T cells from PBMCs. The subset here: CD45RA-negative fraction. The origin of the receptors is a young man in good health. Some clones in this sample may be carry-over from other donors' samples.

The rearrangement uses TRBV1 and TRBJ2-7; TRBD1, the table's D call, was not compared with the DNA. TRBV1 is noted as a pseudogene. This CDR3 is built from 16 residues. The CDR3 loop reads CTSSQGKVPRGYEQYF. In DNA form, the CDR3 reads TGCACCAGCAGCCAAGGGAAAGTCCCCAGGGGCTACGAGCAGTACTTC.

This clone showed up just once. The CDR3 bases are TGTGCCAGCAGTTTCGGCGACGAGCAGTACTTC. Its protein product is CASSFGDEQYF. This chain joins TRBV28 and TRBJ2-7; D gene unclear. This CDR3 is 11 amino acids long. The V and J ends lost 3 bases and 5 bases respectively, with 5 bases between them. CDR1 is MDHEN, CDR2 SYDVKM, per germline.

This rearrangement joins TRBV5-6 to TRBJ1-2; D remains ambiguous. The CDR3 sequence is 15 residues long. The germline CDR1 and CDR2 sequences are SGHDT and YYEEEE. Deletions cut 0 bases from V and 2 bases from J, with 11 bases between. The CDR3 reads CASSLVYRTNYGYTF. CDR3 in DNA: TGTGCCAGCAGCTTGGTCTACAGAACCAACTATGGCTACACCTTC.

The chain joins TRBV10-3 to TRBJ2-3; TRBD2 agrees at 15 bases. The CDR3 runs to 14 residues. V lost 8 bases, J lost 4 bases, and 1 base stayed unmatched. The germline V gene has CDR1 ENHRY and CDR2 SYGVKD. The CDR3 nucleotides read TGTGCCATCCGGACTAGCGGGAGGGCAGATACGCAGTATTTT. Amino acids: CAIRTSGRADTQYF.

The gene calls are TRBV15 and TRBJ2-1, with 8 positions matching TRBD2. The length of the CDR3 is 17 residues. V lost 0 bases and J lost 0; bases outside the gene matches: 4. Germline V CDR1 and CDR2: LNHNV, YYDKDF (reference sequence). The DNA of the CDR3 is TGTGCCACCAGCAGAGATGCGGGACTAGGCTCCTACAATGAGCAGTTCTTC. It is translated as CATSRDAGLGSYNEQFF.

V usage is TRBV30 and J usage is TRBJ2-7, with TRBD2 identical over 7 bases. Germline-derived CDR1 and CDR2 are GTSNPN and SVGIG (reference sequence). Trimming took 1 base from V and 7 from J; bases not matched to a gene: 10. The CDR3 contains 14 residues. The CDR3 nucleotides read TGTGCCTGGAGTGGGGGCCTAGCGGAAGGGGAGCAGTACTTC. Translation gives CAWSGGLAEGEQYF.

The chain is built from TRBV5-1 and TRBJ2-5; possibly TRBD1 for D (6 bases). V was trimmed by 3 bases and J by 5 bases, leaving 14 bases between them. Per germline, CDR1 SGHRS and CDR2 YFSETQ. CDR3 size: 14 residues. CDR3 amino acids: CASSSTARGETQYF. The CDR3 DNA sequence: TGCGCCAGCAGCTCGACGGCGAGGGGGGAGACCCAGTACTTC.

This clone occurred a few times. The CDR3 DNA reads as TGTGCCAGCAGTGCGGACGGGTACTCCTACGAGCAGTACTTC. This gives the protein CASSADGYSYEQYF. The chain recombines TRBV6-5 with TRBJ2-7; D remains ambiguous. The CDR3 contains 14 residues. V gave up 5 bases and J gave up 0 bases, with 11 bases separating them. Germline-derived CDR1 and CDR2 are MNHEY and SVGAGI.

V usage is TRBV18 and J usage is TRBJ1-1; D gene ambiguous. The CDR3 consists of 13 residues. Trimming took off 6 bases at V and 4 bases at J, with 12 bases between the two ends. Germline CDR1 KGHSH, CDR2 LQKENI. The CDR3 sequence: CASSVARGTEAFF. The DNA of the CDR3 is TGTGCCAGCTCCGTCGCTCGGGGCACTGAAGCTTTCTTT.

The V call is TRBV7-9, the J call TRBJ1-3, with D perhaps matching TRBD1 (6 bases). There are 16 residues in the CDR3. CDR1 and CDR2 (germline): SEHNR, FQNEAQ (reference sequence). V dropped 5 bases and J dropped 1 base, with 15 bases sitting between them. This chain's CDR3 is CASSPQGTWSGNTIYF. CDR3 nucleotide sequence: TGTGCCAGCAGCCCACAGGGAACATGGTCTGGAAACACCATATATTTT. The full variable domain, rest sourced from reference TRBV7-9 and TRBJ1-3, is DTGVSQNPRHKITKRGQNVTFRCDPISEHNRLYWYRQTLGQGPEFLTYFQNEAQLEKSRLLSDRFSAERPKGSFSTLEIQRTEQGDSAMYLCASSPQGTWSGNTIYFGEGSWLTVV.

As to this clone: The identical CDR3 is also encoded by other nucleotide sequences in the sample. V gene TRBV4-2 combines with J gene TRBJ2-7, with 11 bases matching TRBD2. Germline V lookup: CDR1 LGHNA, CDR2 YNFKEQ. This CDR3 spans 15 amino acids. V was clipped by 4 bases and J by 0 bases; unmatched bases: 2. The CDR3 coding sequence is TGTGCCAGCAGCCGGGGACTAGCGGCCTCCTACGAGCAGTACTTC. It specifies CASSRGLAASYEQYF.

About this clone: Other DNA sequences in the same sample also yield this CDR3. CDR3 residues: CASSSRGEETQYF. CDR3 nucleotides: TGTGCCAGCAGTTCCAGGGGGGAGGAGACCCAGTACTTC. V is TRBV6-6 and J is TRBJ2-5, with a tentative D call TRBD1 (7 bases). V lost 4 bases and J 5 bases, leaving 11 bases between the germline ends. CDR1 MNHNY and CDR2 SVGAGI come from the germline V gene (reference sequence). The CDR3 extends over 13 amino acids.